This T cell receptor (beta chain) is from a study of blood T cell repertoires in COVID-19. The wider study: PBMCs, B-cell-depleted T cells, or T cells were the source of the cDNA or gDNA that made up the material.

As originally analysed: Nucleated cell counts were estimated from reference gene primer amplification. Clones were read by immunoSEQ multiplex PCR, and TCRdb kept only the in-frame ones, dropping some. The DNA was the basis for D and trimming; V, J and clone size are from that table. This sample has approximately 240,000 clones; about 90% occur once, and the top ten carry about 12%. Per the germline V gene, CDR1 is MNHEY and CDR2 is SMNVEV (reference sequence). The CDR3 length is 13 residues. Deletions cut 5 bases from V and 4 bases from J, with 9 bases between. This TCR was recovered from a woman under 30 who had recovered from COVID-19. V is TRBV27 and J is TRBJ2-1, with unresolved D. Specimen: peripheral blood. The CDR3 DNA is TGTGCCAGCAGTCCCGGAGCATACAATGAGCAGTTCTTC. This translates into CASSPGAYNEQFF.